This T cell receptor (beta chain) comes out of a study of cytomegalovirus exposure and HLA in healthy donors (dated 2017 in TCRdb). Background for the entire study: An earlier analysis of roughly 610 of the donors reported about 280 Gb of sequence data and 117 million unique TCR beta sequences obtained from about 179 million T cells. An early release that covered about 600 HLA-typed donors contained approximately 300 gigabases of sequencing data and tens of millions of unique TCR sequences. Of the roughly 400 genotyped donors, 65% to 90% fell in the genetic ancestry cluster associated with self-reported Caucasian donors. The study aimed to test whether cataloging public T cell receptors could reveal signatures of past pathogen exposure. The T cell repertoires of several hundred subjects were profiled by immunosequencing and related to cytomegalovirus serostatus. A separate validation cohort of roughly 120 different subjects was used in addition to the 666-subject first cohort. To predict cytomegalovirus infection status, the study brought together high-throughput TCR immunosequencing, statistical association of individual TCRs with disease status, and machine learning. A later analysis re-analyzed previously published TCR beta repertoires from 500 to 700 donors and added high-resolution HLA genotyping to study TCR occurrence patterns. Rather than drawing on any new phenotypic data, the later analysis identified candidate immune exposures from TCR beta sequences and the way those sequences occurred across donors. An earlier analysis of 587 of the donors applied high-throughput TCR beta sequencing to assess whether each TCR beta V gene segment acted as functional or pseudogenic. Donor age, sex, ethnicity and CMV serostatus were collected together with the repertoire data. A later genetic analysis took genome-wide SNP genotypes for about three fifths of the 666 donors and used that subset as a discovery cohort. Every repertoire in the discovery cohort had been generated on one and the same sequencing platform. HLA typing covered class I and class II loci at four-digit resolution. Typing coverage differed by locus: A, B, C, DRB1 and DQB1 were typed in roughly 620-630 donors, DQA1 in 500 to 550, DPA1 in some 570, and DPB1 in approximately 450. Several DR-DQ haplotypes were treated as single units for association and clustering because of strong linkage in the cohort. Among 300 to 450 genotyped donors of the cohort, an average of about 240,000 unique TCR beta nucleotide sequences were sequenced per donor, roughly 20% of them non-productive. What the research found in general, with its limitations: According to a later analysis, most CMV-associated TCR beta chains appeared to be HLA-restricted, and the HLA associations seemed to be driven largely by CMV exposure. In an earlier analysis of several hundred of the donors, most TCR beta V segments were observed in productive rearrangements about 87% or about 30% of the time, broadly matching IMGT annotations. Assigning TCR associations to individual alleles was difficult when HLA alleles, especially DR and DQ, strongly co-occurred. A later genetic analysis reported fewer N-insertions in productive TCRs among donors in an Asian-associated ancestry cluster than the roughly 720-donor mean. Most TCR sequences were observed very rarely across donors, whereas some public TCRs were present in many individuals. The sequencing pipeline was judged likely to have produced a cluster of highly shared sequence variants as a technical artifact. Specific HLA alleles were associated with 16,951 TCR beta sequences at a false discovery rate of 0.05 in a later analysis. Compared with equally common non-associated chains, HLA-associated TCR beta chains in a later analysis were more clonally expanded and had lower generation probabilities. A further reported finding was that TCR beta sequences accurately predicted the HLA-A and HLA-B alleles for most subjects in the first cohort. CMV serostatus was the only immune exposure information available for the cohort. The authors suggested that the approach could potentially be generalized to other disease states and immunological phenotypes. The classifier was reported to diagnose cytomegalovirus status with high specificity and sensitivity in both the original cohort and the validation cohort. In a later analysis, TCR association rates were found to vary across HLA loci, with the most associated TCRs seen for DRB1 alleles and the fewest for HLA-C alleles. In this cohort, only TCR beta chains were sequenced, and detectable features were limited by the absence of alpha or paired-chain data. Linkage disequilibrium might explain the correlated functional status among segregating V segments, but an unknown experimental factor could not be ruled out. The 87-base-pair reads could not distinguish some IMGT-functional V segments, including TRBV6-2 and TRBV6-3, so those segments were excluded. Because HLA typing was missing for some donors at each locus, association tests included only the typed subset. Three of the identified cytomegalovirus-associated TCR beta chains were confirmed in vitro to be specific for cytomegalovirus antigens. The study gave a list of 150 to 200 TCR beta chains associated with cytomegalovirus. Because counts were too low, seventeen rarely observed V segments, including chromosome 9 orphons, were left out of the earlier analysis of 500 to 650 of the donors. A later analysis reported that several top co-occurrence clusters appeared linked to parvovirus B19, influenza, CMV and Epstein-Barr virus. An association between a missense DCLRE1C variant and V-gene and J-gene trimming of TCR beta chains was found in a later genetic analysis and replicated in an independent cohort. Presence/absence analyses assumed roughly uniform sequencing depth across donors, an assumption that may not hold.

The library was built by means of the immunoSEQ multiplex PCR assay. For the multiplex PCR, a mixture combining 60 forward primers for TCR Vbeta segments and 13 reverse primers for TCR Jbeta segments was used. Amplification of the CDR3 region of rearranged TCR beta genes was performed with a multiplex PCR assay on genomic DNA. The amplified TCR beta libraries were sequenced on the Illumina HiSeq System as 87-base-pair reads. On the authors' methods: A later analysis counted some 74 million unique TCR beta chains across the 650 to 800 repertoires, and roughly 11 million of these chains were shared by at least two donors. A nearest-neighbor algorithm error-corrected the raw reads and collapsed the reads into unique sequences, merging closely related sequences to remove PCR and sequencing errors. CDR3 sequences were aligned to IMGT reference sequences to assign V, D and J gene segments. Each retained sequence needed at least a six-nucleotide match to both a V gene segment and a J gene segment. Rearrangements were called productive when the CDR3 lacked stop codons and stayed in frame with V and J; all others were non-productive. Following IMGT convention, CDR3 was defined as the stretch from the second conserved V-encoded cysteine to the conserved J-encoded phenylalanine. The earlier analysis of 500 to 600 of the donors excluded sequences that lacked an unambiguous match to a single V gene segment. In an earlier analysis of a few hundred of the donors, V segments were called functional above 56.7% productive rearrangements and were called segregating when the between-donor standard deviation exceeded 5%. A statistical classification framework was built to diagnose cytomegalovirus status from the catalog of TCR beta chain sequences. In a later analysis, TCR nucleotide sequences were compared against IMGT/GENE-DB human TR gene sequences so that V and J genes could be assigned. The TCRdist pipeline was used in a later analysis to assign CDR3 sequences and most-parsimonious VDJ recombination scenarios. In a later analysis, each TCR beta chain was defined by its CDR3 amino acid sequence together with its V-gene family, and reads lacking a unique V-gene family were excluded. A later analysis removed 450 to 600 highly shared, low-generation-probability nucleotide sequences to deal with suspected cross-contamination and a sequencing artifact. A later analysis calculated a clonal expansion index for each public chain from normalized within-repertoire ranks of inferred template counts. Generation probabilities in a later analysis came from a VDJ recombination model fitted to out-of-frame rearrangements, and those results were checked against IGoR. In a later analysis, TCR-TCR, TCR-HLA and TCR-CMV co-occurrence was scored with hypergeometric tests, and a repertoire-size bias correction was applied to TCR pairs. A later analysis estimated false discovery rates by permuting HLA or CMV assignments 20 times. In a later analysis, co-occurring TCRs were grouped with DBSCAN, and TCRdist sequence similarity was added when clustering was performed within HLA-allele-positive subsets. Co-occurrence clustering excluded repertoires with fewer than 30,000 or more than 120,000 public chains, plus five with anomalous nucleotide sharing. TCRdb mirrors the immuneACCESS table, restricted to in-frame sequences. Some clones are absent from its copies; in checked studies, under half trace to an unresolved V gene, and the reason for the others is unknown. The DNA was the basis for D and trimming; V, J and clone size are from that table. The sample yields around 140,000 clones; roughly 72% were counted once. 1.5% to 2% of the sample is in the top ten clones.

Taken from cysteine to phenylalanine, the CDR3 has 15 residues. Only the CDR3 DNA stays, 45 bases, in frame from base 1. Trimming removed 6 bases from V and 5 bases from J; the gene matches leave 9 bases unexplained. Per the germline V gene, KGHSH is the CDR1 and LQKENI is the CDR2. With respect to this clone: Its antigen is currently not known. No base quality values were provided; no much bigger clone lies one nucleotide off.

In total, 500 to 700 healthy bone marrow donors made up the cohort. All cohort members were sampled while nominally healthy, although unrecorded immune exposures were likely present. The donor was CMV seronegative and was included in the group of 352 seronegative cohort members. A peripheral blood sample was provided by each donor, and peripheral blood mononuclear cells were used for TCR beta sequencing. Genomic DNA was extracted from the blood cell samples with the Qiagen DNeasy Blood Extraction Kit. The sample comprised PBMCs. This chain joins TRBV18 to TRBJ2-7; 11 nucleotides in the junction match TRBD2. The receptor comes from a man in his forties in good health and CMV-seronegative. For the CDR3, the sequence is CASSGSGTSGNEQYF. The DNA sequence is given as TGTGCCAGCTCGGGGAGCGGGACTAGCGGCAACGAGCAGTACTTC.